This TCR beta chain was documented in a study of CD8 T cells in ankylosing spondylitis. With 5 bases clipped from V and 0 bases from J, the junction kept 11 bases outside the gene matches. The CDR3 loop spans 17 amino acids. TCRdb reprocessed the 5' RACE reads with MiXCR, giving one entry per CDR3 protein. The sample carries 290,000 or so distinct CDR3 sequences, roughly 20% recorded once. There are a few counts of this clonotype. Sequencing input: blood, either unsorted or a sorted T cell fraction (not recorded which). This receptor was obtained from a female donor with ankylosing spondylitis or in good health (not recorded which). The rearrangement uses TRBV12-3 or TRBV12-4 and TRBJ2-3; 7 nucleotides match TRBD1. CDR3 sequence reads: CASSPGPPQGSTDTQYF. In DNA, the CDR3 is TGTGCCAGCAGTCCCGGTCCACCACAGGGGAGCACAGATACGCAGTATTTT.